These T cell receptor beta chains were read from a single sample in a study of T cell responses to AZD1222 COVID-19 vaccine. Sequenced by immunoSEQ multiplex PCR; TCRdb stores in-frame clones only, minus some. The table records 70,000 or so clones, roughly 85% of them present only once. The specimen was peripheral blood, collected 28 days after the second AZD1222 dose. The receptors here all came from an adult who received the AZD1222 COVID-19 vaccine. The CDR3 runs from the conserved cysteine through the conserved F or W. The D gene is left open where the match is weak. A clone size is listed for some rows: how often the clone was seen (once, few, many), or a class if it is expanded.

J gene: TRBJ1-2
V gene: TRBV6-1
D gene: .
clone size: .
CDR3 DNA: TGTGCCAGCAGTGAAGGAATCGTAGGTGGGATCGAAGGCTACACCTTC
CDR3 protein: CASSEGIVGGIEGYTF

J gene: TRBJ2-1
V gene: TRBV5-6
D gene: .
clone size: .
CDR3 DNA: TGTGCCAGCAGCGTCCGGGCCCGGCAGTTCTTC
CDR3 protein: CASSVRARQFF

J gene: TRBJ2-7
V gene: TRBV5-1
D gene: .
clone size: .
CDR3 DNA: TGCGCCAGCAGCTTGGGTTCAGCAAGAACCTACGAGCAGTACTTC
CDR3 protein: CASSLGSARTYEQYF

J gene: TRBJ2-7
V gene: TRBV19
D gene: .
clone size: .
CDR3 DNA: TGTGCCAGTAGCCCCGGACAGATCTCCTACGAGCAGTACTTC
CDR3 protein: CASSPGQISYEQYF

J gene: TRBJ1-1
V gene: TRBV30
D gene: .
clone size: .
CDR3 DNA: TGTGCCTGGGACAGGATGAACACTGAAGCTTTCTTT
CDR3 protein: CAWDRMNTEAFF

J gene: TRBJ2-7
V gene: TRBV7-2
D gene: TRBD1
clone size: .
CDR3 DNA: TGTGCCAGCAGCCTACAGGGGGACCCTTCCTACGAGCAGTACTTC
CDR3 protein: CASSLQGDPSYEQYF

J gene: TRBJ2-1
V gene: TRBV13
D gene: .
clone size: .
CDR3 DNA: TGTGCCAGCAGCTTCTTTAGCGGACCTTACAATGAGCAGTTCTTC
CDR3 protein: CASSFFSGPYNEQFF

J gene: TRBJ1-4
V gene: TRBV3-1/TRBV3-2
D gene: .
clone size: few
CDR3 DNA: TGTGCCAGCAGCCAAGGTTTTGGAACTAATGAAAAACTGTTTTTT
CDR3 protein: CASSQGFGTNEKLFF

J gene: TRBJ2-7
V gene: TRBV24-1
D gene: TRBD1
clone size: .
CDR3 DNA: TGTGCCACCATGGAGGCAGGGGACAGCTCCTACGAGCAGTACTTC
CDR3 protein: CATMEAGDSSYEQYF

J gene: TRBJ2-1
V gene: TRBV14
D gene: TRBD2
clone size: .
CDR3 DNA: TGTGCCAGCAGCCAAGATCTGGGACTAGCGGGGAATGAGCAGTTCTTC
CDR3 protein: CASSQDLGLAGNEQFF

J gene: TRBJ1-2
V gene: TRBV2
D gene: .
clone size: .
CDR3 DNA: TGTGCCAGCAAGCGGCAGGGCTTCGGCTACACCTTC
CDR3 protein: CASKRQGFGYTF

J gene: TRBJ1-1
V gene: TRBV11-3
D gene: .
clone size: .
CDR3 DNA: TGTGCCAGCAGCTTAGGACTCCGGACAGTACATTTTTTC
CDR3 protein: CASSLGLRTVHFF

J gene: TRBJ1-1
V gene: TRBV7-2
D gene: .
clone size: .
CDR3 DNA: TGTGCCAGCAGACCGGGTATCGGGGGCACTGAAGCTTTCTTT
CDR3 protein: CASRPGIGGTEAFF

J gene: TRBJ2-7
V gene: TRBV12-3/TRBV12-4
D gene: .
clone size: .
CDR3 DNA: TGTGCCAGCAGTTCGGACGGGAACTACGAGCAGTACTTC
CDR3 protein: CASSSDGNYEQYF

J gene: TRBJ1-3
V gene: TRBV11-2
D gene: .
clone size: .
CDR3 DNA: TGTGCCAGCAGTCCCTCAGGGCCTGGAAACACCATATATTTT
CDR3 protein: CASSPSGPGNTIYF

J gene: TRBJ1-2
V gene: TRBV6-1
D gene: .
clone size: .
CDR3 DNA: TGTGCCAGCAGTGAAGTGGTGCGGTATGGCTACACCTTC
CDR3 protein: CASSEVVRYGYTF

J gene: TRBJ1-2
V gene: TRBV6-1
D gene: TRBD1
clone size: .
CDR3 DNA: TGTGCCAGCAGTGAAGCCGGGACAGGGGGCTTCTATGGCTACACCTTC
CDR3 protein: CASSEAGTGGFYGYTF

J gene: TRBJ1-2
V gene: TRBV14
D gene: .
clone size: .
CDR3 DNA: TGTGCCAGCAGCCAAGATCCCAGGTCCTCTGGGGGTGGCTACACCTTC
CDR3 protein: CASSQDPRSSGGGYTF

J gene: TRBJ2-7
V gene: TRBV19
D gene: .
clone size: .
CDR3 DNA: TGTGCCAGTAGTATAGTCACGGGCTACGAGCAGTACTTC
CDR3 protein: CASSIVTGYEQYF

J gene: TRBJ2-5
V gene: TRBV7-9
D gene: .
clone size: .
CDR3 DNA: TGTGCCAGCAGCTTAGGATCGACCGCAGCTGAGACCCAGTACTTC
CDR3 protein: CASSLGSTAAETQYF

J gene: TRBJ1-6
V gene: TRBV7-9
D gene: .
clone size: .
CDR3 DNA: TGTGCCAGCAGCTTACAAGGCAGGGTTGATTCACCCCTCCACTTT
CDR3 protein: CASSLQGRVDSPLHF

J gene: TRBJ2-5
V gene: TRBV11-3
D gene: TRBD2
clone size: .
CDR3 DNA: TGTGCCAGCAGCCCGCAACGGGGAGGGAAGGAGACCCAGTACTTC
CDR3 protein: CASSPQRGGKETQYF

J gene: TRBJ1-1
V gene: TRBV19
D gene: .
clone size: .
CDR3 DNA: TGTGCCAGTAGACTCAGGGGTTACACTGAAGCTTTCTTT
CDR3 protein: CASRLRGYTEAFF

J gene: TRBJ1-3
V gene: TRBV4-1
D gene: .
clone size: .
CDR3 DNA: TGCGCCAGCAGCCTAACGCTCAGGGAAACTGGAAACACCATATATTTT
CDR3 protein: CASSLTLRETGNTIYF

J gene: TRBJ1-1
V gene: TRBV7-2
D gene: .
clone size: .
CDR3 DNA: TGTGCCAGCAGCTTTCTGACAGGTCTGAACACTGAAGCTTTCTTT
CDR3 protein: CASSFLTGLNTEAFF

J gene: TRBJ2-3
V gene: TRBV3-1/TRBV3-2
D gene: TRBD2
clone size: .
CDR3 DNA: TGTGCCAGCAGCGCCCGGACTAGCGGGGGGGTGGGAGATACGCAGTATTTT
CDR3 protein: CASSARTSGGVGDTQYF

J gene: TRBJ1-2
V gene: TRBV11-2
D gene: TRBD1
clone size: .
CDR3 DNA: TGTGCCAGCAGCTCCAACAGGGGGCTTGGATATGGCTACACCTTC
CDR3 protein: CASSSNRGLGYGYTF

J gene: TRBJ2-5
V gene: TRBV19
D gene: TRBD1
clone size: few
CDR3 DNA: TGTGCCAGTATGGGCAGGGGGCTGGAGACCCAGTACTTC
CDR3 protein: CASMGRGLETQYF

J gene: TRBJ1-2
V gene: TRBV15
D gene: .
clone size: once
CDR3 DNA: TGTGCCACCAGCAGAGAATTAAGCCCAGGGTTAAATGATGGCTACACCTTC
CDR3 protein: CATSRELSPGLNDGYTF

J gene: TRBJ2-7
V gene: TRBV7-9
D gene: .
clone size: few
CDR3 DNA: TGTGCCAGCAGCTCGCGTTACGAGCAGTACTTC
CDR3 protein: CASSSRYEQYF

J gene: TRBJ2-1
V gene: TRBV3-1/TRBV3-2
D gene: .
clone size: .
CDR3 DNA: TGTGCCAGCAGCCCCTCAACGAGCTCCTACAATGAGCAGTTCTTC
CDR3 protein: CASSPSTSSYNEQFF

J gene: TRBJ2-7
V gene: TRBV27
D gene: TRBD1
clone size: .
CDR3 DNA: TGTGCCAGCAGTCCCCGACAGGGGCCCACCTACGAGCAGTACTTC
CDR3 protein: CASSPRQGPTYEQYF

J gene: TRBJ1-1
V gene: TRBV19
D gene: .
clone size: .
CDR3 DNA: TGTGCCAGTAGTATGGTGTATAGGGGAACTGAAGCTTTCTTT
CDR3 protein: CASSMVYRGTEAFF

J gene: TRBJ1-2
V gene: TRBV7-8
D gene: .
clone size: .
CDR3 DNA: TGTGCCAGCAGCTTAGCAAGGGGGGCGTATGGCTACACCTTC
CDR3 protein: CASSLARGAYGYTF

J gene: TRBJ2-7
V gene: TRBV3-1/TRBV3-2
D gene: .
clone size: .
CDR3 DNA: TGTGCCAGCAGCTCTTACTACGAGCAGTACTTC
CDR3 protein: CASSSYYEQYF

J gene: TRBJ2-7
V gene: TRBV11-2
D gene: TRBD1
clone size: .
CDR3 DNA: TGTGCCAGCAGCTTAGCCTTAAGGACAGGGGTCTACGAGCAGTACTTC
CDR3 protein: CASSLALRTGVYEQYF

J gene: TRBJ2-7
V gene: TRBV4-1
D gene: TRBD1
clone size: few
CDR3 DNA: TGCGCCAGCAGCCCCCGGGACAGGATTGAGGAGCAGTACTTC
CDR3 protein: CASSPRDRIEEQYF

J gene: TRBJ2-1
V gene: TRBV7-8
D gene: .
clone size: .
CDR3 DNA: TGTGCCAGCAGCCTACTTCTTGAGCAGTTCTTC
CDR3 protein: CASSLLLEQFF

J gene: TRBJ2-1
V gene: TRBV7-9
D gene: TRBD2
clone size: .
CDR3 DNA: TGTGCCAGCAGCGAGGGACTAGCGTTCCAGTTAGGGCAGTTCTTC
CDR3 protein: CASSEGLAFQLGQFF

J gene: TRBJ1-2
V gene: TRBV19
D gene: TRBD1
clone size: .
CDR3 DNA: TGTGCCAGTAGTATCCCCTTAAGACAGGGATGGAACTATGGCTACACCTTC
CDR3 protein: CASSIPLRQGWNYGYTF

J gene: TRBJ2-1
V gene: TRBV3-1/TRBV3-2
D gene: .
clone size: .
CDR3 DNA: TGTGCCAGCAGCCAACAGCCCTTTCTGACCTACAATGAGCAGTTCTTC
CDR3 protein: CASSQQPFLTYNEQFF